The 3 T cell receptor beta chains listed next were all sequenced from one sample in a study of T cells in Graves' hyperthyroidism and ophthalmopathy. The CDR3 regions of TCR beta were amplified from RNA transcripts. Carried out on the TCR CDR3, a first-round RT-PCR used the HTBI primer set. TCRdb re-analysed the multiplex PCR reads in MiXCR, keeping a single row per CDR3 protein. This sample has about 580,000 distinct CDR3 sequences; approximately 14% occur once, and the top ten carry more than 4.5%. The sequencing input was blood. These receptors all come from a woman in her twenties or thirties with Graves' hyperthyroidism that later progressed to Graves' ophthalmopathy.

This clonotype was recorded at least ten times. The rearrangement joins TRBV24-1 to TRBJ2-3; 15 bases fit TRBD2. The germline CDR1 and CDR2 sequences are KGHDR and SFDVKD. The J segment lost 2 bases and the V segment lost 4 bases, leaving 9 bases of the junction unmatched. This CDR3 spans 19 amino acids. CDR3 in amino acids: CATSELSGTSGRYTDTQYF. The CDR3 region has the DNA TGTGCCACCAGTGAATTATCCGGGACTAGCGGGAGGTACACAGATACGCAGTATTTT.

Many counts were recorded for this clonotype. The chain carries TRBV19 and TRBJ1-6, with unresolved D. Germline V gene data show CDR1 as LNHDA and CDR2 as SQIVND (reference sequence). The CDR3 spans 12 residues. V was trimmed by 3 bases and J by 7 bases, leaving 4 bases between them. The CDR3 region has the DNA TGTGCCAGTAGTATTTTAAATTCACCCCTCCACTTT. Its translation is CASSILNSPLHF.

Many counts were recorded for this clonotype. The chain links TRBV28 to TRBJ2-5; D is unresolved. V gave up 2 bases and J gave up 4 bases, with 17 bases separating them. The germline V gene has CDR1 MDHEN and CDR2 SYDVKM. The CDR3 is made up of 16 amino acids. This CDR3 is CASSLGRLDAGETQYF. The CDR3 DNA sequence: TGTGCCAGCAGTTTAGGCAGATTGGACGCCGGAGAGACCCAGTACTTC. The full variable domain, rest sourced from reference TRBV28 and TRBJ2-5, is DVKVTQSSRYLVKRTGEKVFLECVQDMDHENMFWYRQDPGLGLRLIYFSYDVKMKEKGDIPEGYSVSREKKERFSLILESASTNQTSMYLCASSLGRLDAGETQYFGPGTRLLVL.